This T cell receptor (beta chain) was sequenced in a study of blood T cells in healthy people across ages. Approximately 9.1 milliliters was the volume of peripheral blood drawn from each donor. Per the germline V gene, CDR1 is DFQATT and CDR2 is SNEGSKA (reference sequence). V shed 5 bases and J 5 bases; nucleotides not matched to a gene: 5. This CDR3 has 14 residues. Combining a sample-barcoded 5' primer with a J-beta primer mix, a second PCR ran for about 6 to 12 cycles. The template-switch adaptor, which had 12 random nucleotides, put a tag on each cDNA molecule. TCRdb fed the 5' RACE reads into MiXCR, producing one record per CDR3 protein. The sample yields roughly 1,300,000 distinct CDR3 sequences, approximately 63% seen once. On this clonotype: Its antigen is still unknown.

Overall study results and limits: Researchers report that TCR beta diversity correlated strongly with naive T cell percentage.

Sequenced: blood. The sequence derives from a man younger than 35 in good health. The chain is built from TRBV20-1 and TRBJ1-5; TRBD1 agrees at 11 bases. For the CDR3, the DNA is TGCAGTGCTCAAGGGACAGGGGGAGATCAGCCCCAGCATTTT. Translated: CSAQGTGGDQPQHF.